These 12 T cell receptor beta chains originate from one sample sequenced in a study of T-cell reconstitution after alpha-beta-depleted transplantation in children. Unique molecular identifiers were incorporated into the prepared TCRbeta library. One entry per CDR3 protein, called by TCRdb with MiXCR from the PCR reads. Of about 540,000 distinct CDR3 sequences listed, 15% to 20% were seen once; the top ten hold around 3.3%. The sequenced sample was PBMCs from the stem cell graft donor, obtained from the stem cell graft. These receptors were taken from a human donor who donated a stem cell graft to a child with acute lymphoblastic leukemia.

The chain is built from TRBV12-5 and TRBJ2-3; unclear D gene. The V gene's germline CDR1 is LGHNT and CDR2 FRNRAP. The CDR3 covers 15 residues. Trimming shortened V by 0 bases and J by 9 bases, and 16 bases separated the two germline ends. As DNA, the CDR3 is TGTGCTAGTGGTTTGGTACGTCTCGAGAAGAGGACGCAGTATTTT. This encodes CASGLVRLEKRTQYF.

The chain joins TRBV19 to TRBJ1-1; D not certain. V shed 2 bases and J shed 1 base, with 11 bases lying between them. This CDR3 region has 15 residues. Germline CDR1 reads LNHDA; CDR2 reads SQIVND (reference sequence). The CDR3 nucleotides are TGTGCCAGTAGTATAATCTCAGGAGCGAACACTGAAGCTTTCTTT. It codes for CASSIISGANTEAFF.

The V and J genes are TRBV25-1 and TRBJ1-3; D is undetermined. The germline gives CDR1 MGHDK, CDR2 SYGVNS. The CDR3 is 14 residues long. The V and J ends lost 2 bases and 0 bases respectively, with 5 bases between them. The CDR3 bases are TGTGCCAGCAGTGAACAAGGCTCTGGAAACACCATATATTTT. Amino acid sequence: CASSEQGSGNTIYF. Variable domain in full (rest from reference TRBV25-1 and TRBJ1-3): EADIYQTPRYLVIGTGKKITLECSQTMGHDKMYWYQQDPGMELHLIHYSYGVNSTEKGDLSSESTVSRIRTEHFPLTLESARPSHTSQYLCASSEQGSGNTIYFGEGSWLTVV.

This clonotype was seen only a few times. V and J are TRBV5-5 and TRBJ1-2; D unresolved. The CDR3 length is 16 residues. Trimming removed 0 bases from V and 4 bases from J, with 16 bases in between. Germline V gene lookup returns CDR1 SGHKS and CDR2 YYEKEE (reference sequence). DNA of the CDR3: TGTGCCAGCAGCTTGGACGAGGGCAGGAAACCCTATGGCTACACCTTC. It yields the protein CASSLDEGRKPYGYTF.

This clonotype came up a few times. The chain has TRBV18 and TRBJ2-3; 8 positions agree with TRBD1. This CDR3 contains 15 residues. The junction had 7 bases not matched to a gene; V was cut back by 4 bases and J by 4 bases. CDR1 KGHSH and CDR2 LQKENI come from the germline V gene. The chain's CDR3 is CASSLQTGDSDTQYF. The CDR3 DNA is TGTGCCAGCTCACTCCAGACAGGGGATTCAGATACGCAGTATTTT.

The rearrangement uses TRBV15 and TRBJ1-4; D is undetermined. Trimming took off 3 bases at V and 5 bases at J, with 7 bases between the two ends. The CDR3 runs to 13 residues. Germline V gives CDR1 LNHNV, CDR2 YYDKDF (reference sequence). In nucleotides, the CDR3 is TGTGCCACCAGCAGCACAGTGAATGAAAAACTGTTTTTT. Translation gives CATSSTVNEKLFF.

This clonotype occurred many times. Relative to the germline gene, one junction end is altered; a read error may explain this. V usage is TRBV5-1 and J usage is TRBJ1-2; the D is unclear. This CDR3 contains 12 residues. Germline CDR1 is SGHRS and CDR2 is YFSETQ. The CDR3 coding sequence is TGTGCCAGCAGCTTAGGTGTCTATGGCTACACCTTC. Amino acid sequence: CASSLGVYGYTF.

This clonotype showed up just a few times. The chain is built from TRBV6-1 and TRBJ2-7; possible D gene TRBD1, 6 bases. Germline V gene data show CDR1 as MNHNS and CDR2 as SASEGT. The CDR3 covers 14 residues. V was pared by 5 bases and J by 2 bases, with 13 bases between. As DNA, the CDR3 is TGTGCCAGCAGTAGGGGGACGGGGCCCTACGAGCAGTACTTC. It translates to CASSRGTGPYEQYF.

The V and J genes are TRBV5-1 and TRBJ2-3; the match to TRBD1 covers 7 bases. The CDR3 runs to 15 residues. After removal of 4 bases from V and 1 base from J, the junction contained 6 bases not matched to a gene. Germline values: CDR1 SGHRS, CDR2 YFSETQ. Here the CDR3 reads CASSTDRFRTDTQYF. The CDR3, as DNA: TGCGCCAGCAGCACGGACAGGTTTCGCACAGATACGCAGTATTTT.

This clonotype was detected only a few times. The genes are TRBV20-1 and TRBJ2-7; D remains unclear. The CDR3 runs 14 residues. V was clipped by 3 bases and J by 0 bases, with 12 bases between them. Germline CDR1 and CDR2: DFQATT and SNEGSKA (reference sequence). The chain's CDR3 is CSASGREISYEQYF. CDR3 coding DNA: TGCAGTGCTAGTGGGCGCGAAATCTCCTACGAGCAGTACTTC.

This clonotype was detected a few times. V gene TRBV7-9 combines with J gene TRBJ2-1, with D perhaps assigned TRBD1 or TRBD2 (5 bases each). Trimming removed 5 bases from V and 0 bases from J, with 17 bases in between. The germline CDR1 and CDR2 sequences are SEHNR and FQNEAQ (reference sequence). CDR3 length: 17 residues. The CDR3, as DNA: TGTGCCAGCAGCCCCGGGGTCAGGGCAGGCTCCTACAATGAGCAGTTCTTC. Its translation is CASSPGVRAGSYNEQFF.

V usage is TRBV6-1 and J usage is TRBJ2-3; D not resolved. Germline V lookup: CDR1 MNHNS, CDR2 SASEGT. V was shortened by 6 bases and J by 6 bases, with 19 bases between the two germline ends. The CDR3 sequence is 15 residues long. The CDR3 coding sequence is TGTGCCAGCAGCCCCGGGTCCGGGTTGGGGGATACGCAGTATTTT. It is translated as CASSPGSGLGDTQYF.